This T cell receptor beta chain was retrieved from a study of OX40 agonist ivuxolimab in advanced cancers. V was shortened by 1 base and J by 1 base, with 13 bases between the two germline ends. Germline CDR1 is SGHVS and CDR2 is FQNEAQ. This CDR3 is built from 16 residues. Profiled with immunoSEQ multiplex PCR; TCRdb holds only in-frame clones, not every one. This table has tens of thousands of clones, around 90% appearing once. This receptor was taken from an adult with an advanced solid tumor such as melanoma, head and neck, liver or kidney cancer. This sample comprised CD4+ or CD8+ T cells sorted from blood, obtained in a trial of the OX40 agonist ivuxolimab. This sequence joins TRBV7-8 and TRBJ1-1; the D gene is possibly TRBD1 (5 bases). The CDR3 reads CASSLEYGGPNTEAFF. CDR3 in DNA: TGTGCCAGCAGCTTAGAGTATGGGGGACCGAACACTGAAGCTTTCTTT.